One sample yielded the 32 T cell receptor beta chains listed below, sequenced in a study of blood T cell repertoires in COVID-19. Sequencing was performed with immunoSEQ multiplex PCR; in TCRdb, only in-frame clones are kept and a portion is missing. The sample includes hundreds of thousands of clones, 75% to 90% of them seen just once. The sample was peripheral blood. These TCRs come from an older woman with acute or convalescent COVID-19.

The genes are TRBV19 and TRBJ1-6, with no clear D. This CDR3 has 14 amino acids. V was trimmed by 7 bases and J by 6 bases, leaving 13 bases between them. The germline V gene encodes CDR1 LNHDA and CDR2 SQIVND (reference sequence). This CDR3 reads CASKEGSPNSPLHF. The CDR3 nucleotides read TGTGCCAGTAAGGAGGGCAGCCCTAATTCACCCCTCCACTTT.

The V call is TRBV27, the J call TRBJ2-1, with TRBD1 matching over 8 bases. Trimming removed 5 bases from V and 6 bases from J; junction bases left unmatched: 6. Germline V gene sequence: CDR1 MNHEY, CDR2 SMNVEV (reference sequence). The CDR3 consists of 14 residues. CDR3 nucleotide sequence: TGTGCCAGCAGTAGTCAGGGGGCTTCCAATGAGCAGTTCTTC. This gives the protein CASSSQGASNEQFF.

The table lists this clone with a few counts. CDR3 region: CASSLDRHTEAFF. The CDR3 region has the DNA TGTGCCAGCAGTTTAGACAGGCACACTGAAGCTTTCTTT. The chain links TRBV27 to TRBJ1-1; D perhaps matches TRBD1 (6 bases). The CDR3 length is 13 residues. Trimming removed 2 bases from V and 3 bases from J, with 7 bases in between. The V gene's germline CDR1 is MNHEY and CDR2 SMNVEV (reference sequence).

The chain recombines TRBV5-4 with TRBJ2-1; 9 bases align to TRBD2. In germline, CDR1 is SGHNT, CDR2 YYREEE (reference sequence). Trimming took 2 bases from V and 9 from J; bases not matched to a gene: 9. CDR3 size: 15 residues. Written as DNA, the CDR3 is TGTGCCAGCAGCTTTTTTGGCGGGGGGGCTGGTGAGCAGTTCTTC. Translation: CASSFFGGGAGEQFF.

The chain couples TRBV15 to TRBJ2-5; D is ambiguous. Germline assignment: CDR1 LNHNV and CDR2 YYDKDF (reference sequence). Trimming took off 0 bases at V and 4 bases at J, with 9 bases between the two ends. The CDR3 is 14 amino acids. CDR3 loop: CATSRDSSGETQYF. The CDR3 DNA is TGTGCCACCAGCAGAGATAGTTCGGGAGAGACCCAGTACTTC.

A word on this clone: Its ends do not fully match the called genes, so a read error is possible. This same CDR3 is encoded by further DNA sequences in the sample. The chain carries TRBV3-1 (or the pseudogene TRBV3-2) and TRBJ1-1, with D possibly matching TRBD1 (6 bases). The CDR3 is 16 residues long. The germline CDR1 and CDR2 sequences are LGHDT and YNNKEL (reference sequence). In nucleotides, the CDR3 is TGTGCCAGTAGCCAGAGGCGGGGGGCTCTGAACACTGAAGCTTTCTTT. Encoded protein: CASSQRRGALNTEAFF.

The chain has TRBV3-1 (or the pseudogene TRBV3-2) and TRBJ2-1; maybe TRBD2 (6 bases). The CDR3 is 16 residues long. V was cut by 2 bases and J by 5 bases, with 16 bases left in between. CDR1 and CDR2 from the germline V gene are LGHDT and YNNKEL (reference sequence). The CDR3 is CASSQYGGMRNNEQFF. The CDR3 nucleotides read TGTGCCAGCAGCCAATACGGCGGGATGCGAAACAATGAGCAGTTCTTC.

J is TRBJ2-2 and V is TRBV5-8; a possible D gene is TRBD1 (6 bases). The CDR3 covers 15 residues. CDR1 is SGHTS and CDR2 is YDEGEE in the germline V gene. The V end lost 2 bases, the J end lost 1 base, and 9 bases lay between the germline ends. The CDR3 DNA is TGTGCCAGCAGCTTACCGACAGGGAACACCGGGGAGCTGTTTTTT. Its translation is CASSLPTGNTGELFF.

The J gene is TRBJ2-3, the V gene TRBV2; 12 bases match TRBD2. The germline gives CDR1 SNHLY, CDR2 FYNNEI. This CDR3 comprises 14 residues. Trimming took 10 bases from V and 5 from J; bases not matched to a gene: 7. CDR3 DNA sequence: TGTGCCAAGACGGGACTAGCGGGTTTAGATACGCAGTATTTT. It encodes CAKTGLAGLDTQYF.

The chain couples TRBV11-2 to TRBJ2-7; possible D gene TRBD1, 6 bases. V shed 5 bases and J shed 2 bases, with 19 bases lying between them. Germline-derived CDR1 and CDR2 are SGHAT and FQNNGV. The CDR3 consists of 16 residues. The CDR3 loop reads CASSALQGFTAYEQYF. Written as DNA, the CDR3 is TGTGCCAGCAGCGCCCTACAGGGATTTACGGCCTACGAGCAGTACTTC.

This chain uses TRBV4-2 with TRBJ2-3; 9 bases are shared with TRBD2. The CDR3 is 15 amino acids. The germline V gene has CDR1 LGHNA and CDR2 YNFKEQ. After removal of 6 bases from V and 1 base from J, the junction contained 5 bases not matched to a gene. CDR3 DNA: TGTGCCAGCAGTGGAGCGGGGGGAGGCACAGATACGCAGTATTTT. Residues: CASSGAGGGTDTQYF.

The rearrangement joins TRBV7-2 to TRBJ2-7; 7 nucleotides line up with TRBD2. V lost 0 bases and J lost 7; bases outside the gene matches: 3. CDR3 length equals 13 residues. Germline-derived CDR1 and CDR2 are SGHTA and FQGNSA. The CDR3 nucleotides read TGTGCCAGCAGCTTAGCGGGAGGGCGGGAGCAGTACTTC. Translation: CASSLAGGREQYF.

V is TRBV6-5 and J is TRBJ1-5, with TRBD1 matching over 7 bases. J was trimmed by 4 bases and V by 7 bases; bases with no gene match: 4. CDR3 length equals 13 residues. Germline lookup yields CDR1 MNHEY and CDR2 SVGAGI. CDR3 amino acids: CASTTTGNQPQHF. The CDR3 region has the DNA TGTGCCAGCACTACGACAGGGAATCAGCCCCAGCATTTT.

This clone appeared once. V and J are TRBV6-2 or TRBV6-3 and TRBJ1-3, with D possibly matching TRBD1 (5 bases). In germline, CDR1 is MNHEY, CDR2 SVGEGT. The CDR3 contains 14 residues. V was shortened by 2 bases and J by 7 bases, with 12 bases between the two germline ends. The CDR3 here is CASSYRQSKNTIYF. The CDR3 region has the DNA TGTGCCAGCAGTTACCGACAGTCGAAGAACACCATATATTTT.

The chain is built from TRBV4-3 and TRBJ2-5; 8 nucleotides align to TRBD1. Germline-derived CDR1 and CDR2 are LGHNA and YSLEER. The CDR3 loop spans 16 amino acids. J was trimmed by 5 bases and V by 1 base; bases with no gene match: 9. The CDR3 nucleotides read TGCGCCAGCAGCCAAGCGTACAGGGGGTCTAGGGAGACCCAGTACTTC. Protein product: CASSQAYRGSRETQYF.

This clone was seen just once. The CDR3: CASLGDSYSYEQYF. In DNA, the CDR3 is TGTGCCAGCCTCGGGGATAGCTACTCCTACGAGCAGTACTTC. The genes are TRBV28 and TRBJ2-7; D perhaps matches TRBD2 (5 bases). Germline CDR1 reads MDHEN; CDR2 reads SYDVKM. V lost 8 bases and J lost 0, with 14 bases in between. CDR3 length equals 14 residues.

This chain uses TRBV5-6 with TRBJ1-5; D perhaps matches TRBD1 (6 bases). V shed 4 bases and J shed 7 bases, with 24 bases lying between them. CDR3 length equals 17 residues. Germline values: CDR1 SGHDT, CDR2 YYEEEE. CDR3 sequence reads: CASSQLNRAQTGQPQHF. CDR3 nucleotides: TGTGCCAGCAGCCAACTTAACAGGGCCCAAACAGGGCAGCCCCAGCATTTT.

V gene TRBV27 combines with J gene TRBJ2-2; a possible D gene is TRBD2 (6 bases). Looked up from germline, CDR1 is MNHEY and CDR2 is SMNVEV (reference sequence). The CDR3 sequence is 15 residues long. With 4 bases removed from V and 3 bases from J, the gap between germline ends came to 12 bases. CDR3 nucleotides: TGTGCCAGCAGTTCCCGGGGACTTCACACCGGGGAGCTGTTTTTT. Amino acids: CASSSRGLHTGELFF.

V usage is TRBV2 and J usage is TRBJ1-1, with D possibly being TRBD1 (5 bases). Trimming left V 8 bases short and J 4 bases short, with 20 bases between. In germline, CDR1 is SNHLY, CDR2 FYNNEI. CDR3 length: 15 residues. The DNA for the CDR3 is TGTGCCAGCCTCTGGAAAGGGGTATGGGGCACTGAAGCTTTCTTT. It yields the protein CASLWKGVWGTEAFF.

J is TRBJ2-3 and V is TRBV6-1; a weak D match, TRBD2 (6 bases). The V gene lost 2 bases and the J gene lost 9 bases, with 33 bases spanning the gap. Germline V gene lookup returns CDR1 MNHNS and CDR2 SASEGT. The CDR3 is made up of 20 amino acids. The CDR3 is CASSELPAASAIRGLATQYF. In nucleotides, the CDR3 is TGTGCCAGCAGTGAACTTCCCGCGGCTAGCGCTATCCGAGGGCTAGCCACGCAGTATTTT.

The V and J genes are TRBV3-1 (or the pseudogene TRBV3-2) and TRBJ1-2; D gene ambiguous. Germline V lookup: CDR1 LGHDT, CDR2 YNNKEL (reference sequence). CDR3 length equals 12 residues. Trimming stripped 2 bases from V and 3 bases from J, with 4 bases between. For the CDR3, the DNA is TGTGCCAGCAGCCAACTCGACTATGGCTACACCTTC. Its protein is CASSQLDYGYTF.

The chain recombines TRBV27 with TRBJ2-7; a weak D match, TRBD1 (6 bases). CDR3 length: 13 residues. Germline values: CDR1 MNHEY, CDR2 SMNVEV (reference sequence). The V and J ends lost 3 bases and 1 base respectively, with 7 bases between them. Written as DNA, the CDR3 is TGTGCCAGCAGTTTGGACAGTTCCTACGAGCAGTACTTC. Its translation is CASSLDSSYEQYF.

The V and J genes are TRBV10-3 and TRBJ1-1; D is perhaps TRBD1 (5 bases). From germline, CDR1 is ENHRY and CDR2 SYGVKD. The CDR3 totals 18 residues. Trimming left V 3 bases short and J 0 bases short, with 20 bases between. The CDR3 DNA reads TGTGCCATCAGTGATTACAGGCGAGGTCCAGGAGTGAACACTGAAGCTTTCTTT. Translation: CAISDYRRGPGVNTEAFF.

DNA of the CDR3: TGTGCCAGCAGTTACTCGGTCGGACAGTTAGATAGCAATCAGCCCCAGCATTTT. It encodes CASSYSVGQLDSNQPQHF. The J gene is TRBJ1-5, the V gene TRBV6-2 or TRBV6-3, with a weak D call TRBD1 (6 bases). Trimming pared 0 bases from V and 0 bases from J, leaving 15 bases between. The CDR3 runs 18 residues. The germline CDR1 and CDR2 sequences are MNHEY and SVGEGT.

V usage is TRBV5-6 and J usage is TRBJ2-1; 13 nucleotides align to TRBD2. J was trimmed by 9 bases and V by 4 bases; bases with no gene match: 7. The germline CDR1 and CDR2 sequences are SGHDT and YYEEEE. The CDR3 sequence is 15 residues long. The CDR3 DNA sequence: TGTGCCAGCAGCCTGACTAGCGGGGGGTTTATTGAGCAGTTCTTC. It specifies CASSLTSGGFIEQFF.

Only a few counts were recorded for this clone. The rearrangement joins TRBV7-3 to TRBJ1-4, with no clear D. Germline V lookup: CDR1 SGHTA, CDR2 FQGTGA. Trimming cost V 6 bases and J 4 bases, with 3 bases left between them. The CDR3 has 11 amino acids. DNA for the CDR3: TGTGCCAGCAGTCGTAATGAAAAACTGTTTTTT. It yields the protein CASSRNEKLFF.

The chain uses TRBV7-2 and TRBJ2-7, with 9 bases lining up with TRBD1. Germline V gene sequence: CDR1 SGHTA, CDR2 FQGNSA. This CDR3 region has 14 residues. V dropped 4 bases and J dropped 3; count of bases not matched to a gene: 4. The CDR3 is CASSWGQGFYEQYF. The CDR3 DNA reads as TGTGCCAGCAGCTGGGGACAGGGTTTCTACGAGCAGTACTTC.

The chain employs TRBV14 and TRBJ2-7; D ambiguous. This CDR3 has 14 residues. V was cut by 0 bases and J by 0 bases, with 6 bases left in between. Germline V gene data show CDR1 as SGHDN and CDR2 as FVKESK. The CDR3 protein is CASSQEGSSYEQYF. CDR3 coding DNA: TGTGCCAGCAGCCAAGAGGGCAGCTCCTACGAGCAGTACTTC.

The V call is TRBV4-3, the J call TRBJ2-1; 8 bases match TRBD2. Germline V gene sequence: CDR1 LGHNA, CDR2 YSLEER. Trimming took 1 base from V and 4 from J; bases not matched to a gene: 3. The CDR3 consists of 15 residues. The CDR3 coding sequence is TGCGCCAGCAGCCAAGGGCTAGCGGGTTACAATGAGCAGTTCTTC. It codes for CASSQGLAGYNEQFF.

CDR3 residues: CASGLTGYHSYEQYF. In nucleotides, the CDR3 is TGTGCTAGTGGTTTAACCGGGTACCACTCCTACGAGCAGTACTTC. The V call is TRBV12-5, the J call TRBJ2-7; D call uncertain. This CDR3 has 15 amino acids. V gave up 3 bases and J gave up 0 bases, with 12 bases separating them. Per the germline V gene, CDR1 is LGHNT and CDR2 is FRNRAP.

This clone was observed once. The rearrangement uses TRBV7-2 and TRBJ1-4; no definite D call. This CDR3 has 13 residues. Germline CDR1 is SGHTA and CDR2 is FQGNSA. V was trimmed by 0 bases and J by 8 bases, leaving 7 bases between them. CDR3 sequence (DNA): TGTGCCAGCAGCTTAGCGCGGGAGGAAAAACTGTTTTTT. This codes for CASSLAREEKLFF.

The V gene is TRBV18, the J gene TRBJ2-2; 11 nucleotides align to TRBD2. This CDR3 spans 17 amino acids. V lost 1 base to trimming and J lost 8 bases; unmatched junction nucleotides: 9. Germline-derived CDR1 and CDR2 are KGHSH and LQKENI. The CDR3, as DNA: TGTGCCAGCTCACCACGTCGAACTAGCGGGAGAGTAGGGGAGCTGTTTTTT. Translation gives CASSPRRTSGRVGELFF.